Listed here are 22 T cell receptor beta chains from one sample, sequenced in a study of cytomegalovirus exposure and HLA in healthy donors. Vbeta (60) and Jbeta (13) primers were used in the PCR. The method was immunoSEQ multiplex PCR; TCRdb's version includes in-frame clones alone and lacks a portion of them. There are about 220,000 clones in the sample; over 60% occur only once, and roughly 1.9% lies in the top ten. The material sequenced was PBMCs. The receptors originated from a male donor in good health and CMV-seronegative.

V gene TRBV4-1 combines with J gene TRBJ1-2; D not resolved. Deletions cut 4 bases from V and 2 bases from J, with 11 bases between. Germline CDR1 is MGHRA and CDR2 is YSYEKL. This CDR3 region has 14 residues. CDR3 sequence: CASSLPYLNYGYTF. As DNA, the CDR3 is TGCGCCAGCAGCCTGCCCTACCTAAACTATGGCTACACCTTC.

The chain has TRBV28 and TRBJ1-2; D call uncertain. Germline-derived CDR1 and CDR2 are MDHEN and SYDVKM. The CDR3 runs 12 residues. V dropped 8 bases and J dropped 2 bases, with 9 bases sitting between them. The CDR3 region is CASSNENYGYTF. Written as DNA, the CDR3 is TGTGCCAGCTCTAACGAAAACTATGGCTACACCTTC.

The chain combines TRBV9 with TRBJ2-4, with D possibly matching TRBD2 (7 bases). This CDR3 is built from 15 residues. From germline, CDR1 is SGDLS and CDR2 YYNGEE. Trimming stripped 4 bases from V and 6 bases from J, with 17 bases between. CDR3 nucleotides: TGTGCCAGCAGCCCCGGTGGGGGGGCGGGAAACATTCAGTACTTC. This translates into CASSPGGGAGNIQYF.

The chain recombines TRBV12-5 with TRBJ2-5; weak D call: TRBD1 (6 bases). The germline V and J ends were trimmed by 1 base and 7 bases, with 13 bases remaining between them. The CDR3 is 14 amino acids. The germline gives CDR1 LGHNT, CDR2 FRNRAP. The CDR3 DNA reads TGTGCTAGTGGTTTGGCAGGGGCGGGTGGGACCCAGTACTTC. Protein product: CASGLAGAGGTQYF.

This clone was found a few times. This chain joins TRBV7-2 and TRBJ1-6; 11 positions match TRBD1. Germline CDR1 SGHTA, CDR2 FQGNSA. The junction had 7 bases not matched to a gene; V was cut back by 3 bases and J by 9 bases. The CDR3 has 16 residues. The CDR3, as DNA: TGTGCCAGCAGCTTTCCGGTGGGACAGGGGGGTTCACCCCTCCACTTT. Residues: CASSFPVGQGGSPLHF.

This chain uses TRBV4-3 with TRBJ1-3, with a weak D call TRBD1 (6 bases). V lost 4 bases and J lost 0, with 13 bases in between. Germline V lookup: CDR1 LGHNA, CDR2 YSLEER. The CDR3 runs 16 residues. The CDR3 here is CASSRTGQTSGNTIYF. DNA for the CDR3: TGCGCCAGCAGCCGAACAGGGCAGACCTCTGGAAACACCATATATTTT.

The V call is TRBV19, the J call TRBJ1-6; D gene unclear. Germline-derived CDR1 and CDR2 are LNHDA and SQIVND (reference sequence). CDR3 length equals 14 residues. V was pared by 3 bases and J by 6 bases, with 9 bases between. The DNA of the CDR3 is TGTGCCAGTAGTATTCGGGGAGGTAATTCACCCCTCCACTTT. Translating it yields CASSIRGGNSPLHF.

This rearrangement joins TRBV18 to TRBJ1-5; 7 bases match TRBD1. CDR3 length: 15 residues. V lost 1 base and J lost 5; bases outside the gene matches: 5. Germline V gene data show CDR1 as KGHSH and CDR2 as LQKENI. The CDR3 DNA reads as TGTGCCAGCTCACCACTATTTACAGGGGATCAGCCCCAGCATTTT. This sequence encodes CASSPLFTGDQPQHF.

The chain recombines TRBV2 with TRBJ2-1; 8 positions agree with TRBD2. CDR1 and CDR2 from the germline V gene are SNHLY and FYNNEI. The CDR3 consists of 12 residues. Trimming cost V 3 bases and J 8 bases; bases outside gene matches: 0. CDR3 loop: CASSDGGDEQFF. The CDR3 region has the DNA TGTGCCAGCAGTGACGGGGGGGATGAGCAGTTCTTC.

The chain uses TRBV5-6 and TRBJ1-3; possibly TRBD1 for D (5 bases). From germline, CDR1 is SGHDT and CDR2 YYEEEE. Trimming cost V 2 bases and J 5 bases, with 17 bases left between them. The CDR3 is made up of 16 amino acids. CDR3 sequence: CASSFFRQGGRNTIYF. In DNA, the CDR3 is TGTGCCAGCAGCTTTTTTCGGCAGGGTGGTAGAAACACCATATATTTT.

The rearrangement joins TRBV25-1 to TRBJ1-1; D uncertain. CDR1 and CDR2 from the germline V gene are MGHDK and SYGVNS. Trimming pared 5 bases from V and 0 bases from J, leaving 13 bases between. This CDR3 is built from 15 residues. This chain's CDR3 is CASSTLFELNTEAFF. The CDR3 coding sequence is TGTGCCAGCAGTACTCTTTTTGAATTGAACACTGAAGCTTTCTTT.

This chain joins TRBV19 and TRBJ2-7, with 8 bases fitting TRBD2. Germline CDR1 and CDR2: LNHDA and SQIVND (reference sequence). The CDR3 runs to 14 residues. After removal of 2 bases from V and 5 bases from J, the junction contained 5 bases not matched to a gene. CDR3 loop: CASSISSGRHEQYF. CDR3 DNA: TGTGCCAGTAGTATATCCAGCGGGAGACACGAGCAGTACTTC. The full variable domain, rest sourced from reference TRBV19 and TRBJ2-7, is DGGITQSPKYLFRKEGQNVTLSCEQNLNHDAMYWYRQDPGQGLRLIYYSQIVNDFQKGDIAEGYSVSREKKESFPLTVTSAQKNPTAFYLCASSISSGRHEQYFGPGTRLTVT.

This chain joins TRBV27 and TRBJ2-5; 8 bases agree with TRBD1. The end of the DNA is better explained by TRBJ2-7, so the J call may be wrong. The germline V gene encodes CDR1 MNHEY and CDR2 SMNVEV (reference sequence). The CDR3 contains 14 residues. CDR3 nucleotides: TGTGCCAGCAGTTTGACAGGGGTTACGCACGAGCAGTACTTC. Translation gives CASSLTGVTHEQYF.

V usage is TRBV11-3 and J usage is TRBJ1-1, with 8 bases that match TRBD1. This CDR3 has 13 residues. The V gene end was trimmed by 5 bases and the J gene end by 4 bases; junction bases not matched to a gene: 3. The germline CDR1 and CDR2 sequences are SGHNT and YENEEA. In DNA form, the CDR3 reads TGTGCCAGCAGCCAAGGACAGGGCACTGAAGCTTTCTTT. Its translation is CASSQGQGTEAFF.

The chain recombines TRBV5-5 with TRBJ2-7, with 9 bases fitting TRBD1. V dropped 0 bases and J dropped 3; count of bases not matched to a gene: 1. The CDR3 totals 14 residues. Germline V CDR1 and CDR2: SGHKS, YYEKEE (reference sequence). The CDR3 here is CASSLGDRVYEQYF. CDR3 DNA sequence: TGTGCCAGCAGCTTGGGGGACAGGGTCTACGAGCAGTACTTC. Full variable domain (outside the CDR3, taken from reference TRBV5-5 and TRBJ2-7): DAGVTQSPTHLIKTRGQQVTLRCSPISGHKSVSWYQQVLGQGPQFIFQYYEKEERGRGNFPDRFSARQFPNYSSELNVNALLLGDSALYLCASSLGDRVYEQYFGPGTRLTVT.

The chain uses TRBV2 and TRBJ1-2, with 7 positions matching TRBD1. Germline lookup yields CDR1 SNHLY and CDR2 FYNNEI. The CDR3 covers 14 residues. V was pared by 4 bases and J by 3 bases, with 5 bases of the junction left unmatched. CDR3 region: CASSVEGADYGYTF. The CDR3 DNA reads TGTGCCAGCAGTGTGGAGGGGGCTGACTATGGCTACACCTTC.

This chain links TRBV7-3 with TRBJ2-1, with unresolved D. V lost 8 bases, J lost 1 base, and 9 bases lay in between. Germline V gene lookup returns CDR1 SGHTA and CDR2 FQGTGA. The CDR3 runs 13 residues. The DNA of the CDR3 is TGTGCCAGCGGGTGGGCATCCTACAATGAGCAGTTCTTC. It is translated as CASGWASYNEQFF.

The chain carries TRBV19 and TRBJ2-7, with 7 bases aligning to TRBD1. CDR3 length: 15 amino acids. V shed 1 base and J 5 bases; nucleotides not matched to a gene: 8. CDR1 is LNHDA and CDR2 is SQIVND in the germline V gene (reference sequence). CDR3 in amino acids: CASSIAPGQPNEQYF. CDR3 bases: TGTGCCAGTAGTATAGCCCCGGGACAGCCCAACGAGCAGTACTTC.

The sample holds a few counts of this clone. CDR3 sequence (DNA): TGTGCCAGCCGACCCGCGGGGACTAGATCGAACACCGGGGAGCTGTTTTTT. Protein sequence: CASRPAGTRSNTGELFF. V and J are TRBV11-2 and TRBJ2-2, with 8 bases that match TRBD2. The CDR3 loop spans 17 amino acids. Germline CDR1 SGHAT, CDR2 FQNNGV. Trimming took 8 bases from V and 0 from J; bases not matched to a gene: 11.

The J gene is TRBJ2-7, the V gene TRBV19; D uncertain. This CDR3 has 12 amino acids. The ends were cut back, 5 bases at V and 3 bases at J, with 8 bases in the middle. In germline, CDR1 is LNHDA, CDR2 SQIVND (reference sequence). The CDR3 sequence is CASSRTNYEQYF. CDR3 nucleotide sequence: TGTGCCAGTAGTCGTACTAACTACGAGCAGTACTTC.

The genes are TRBV5-1 and TRBJ1-2; D may be TRBD1 (6 bases). This CDR3 is built from 15 residues. V shed 0 bases and J shed 3 bases, with 12 bases lying between them. From germline, CDR1 is SGHRS and CDR2 YFSETQ. CDR3 DNA sequence: TGCGCCAGCAGCTTGGGGGGACAACCGGACTATGGCTACACCTTC. This sequence encodes CASSLGGQPDYGYTF.

V gene TRBV14 combines with J gene TRBJ2-7; 7 positions match TRBD1. The J segment lost 6 bases and the V segment lost 4 bases, leaving 6 bases of the junction unmatched. The CDR3 covers 13 residues. Looked up from germline, CDR1 is SGHDN and CDR2 is FVKESK. The CDR3 DNA sequence: TGTGCCAGCAGCCTTATTCGGACAGGCGAGCAGTACTTC. Protein: CASSLIRTGEQYF. Full variable domain (missing parts from reference TRBV14 and TRBJ2-7): EAGVTQFPSHSVIEKGQTVTLRCDPISGHDNLYWYRRVMGKEIKFLLHFVKESKQDESGMPNNRFLAERTGGTYSTLKVQPAELEDSGVYFCASSLIRTGEQYFGPGTRLTVT.